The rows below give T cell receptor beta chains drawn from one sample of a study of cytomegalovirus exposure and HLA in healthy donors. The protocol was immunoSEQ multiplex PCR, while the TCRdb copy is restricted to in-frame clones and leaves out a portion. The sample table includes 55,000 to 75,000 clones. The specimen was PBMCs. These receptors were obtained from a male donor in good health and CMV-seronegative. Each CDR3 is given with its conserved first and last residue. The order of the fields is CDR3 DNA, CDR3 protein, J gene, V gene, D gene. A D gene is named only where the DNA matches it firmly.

DNA: TGTGCCACCAGCAGAGATCGGGGGTTGGAGACCCAGTACTTC; CDR3: CATSRDRGLETQYF; J: TRBJ2-5; V: TRBV15; D: -
DNA: TGTGCCAGCAGCCAGGGGACAGGGGGCAGTGGTTTGCTGTTTTTT; CDR3: CASSQGTGGSGLLFF; J: TRBJ1-4; V: TRBV7-8; D: TRBD1
DNA: TGTGCCAGCAGCTCAGGGGTCAGCTCCACTGAAGCTTTCTTT; CDR3: CASSSGVSSTEAFF; J: TRBJ1-1; V: TRBV7-9; D: -
DNA: TGTGCCAGCAGCCCCCCAAGTCAGGGAGAGACCCAGTACTTC; CDR3: CASSPPSQGETQYF; J: TRBJ2-5; V: TRBV7-9; D: -
DNA: TGTGCCAGCAGCTCCCAGGGGAACACCGGGGAGCTGTTTTTT; CDR3: CASSSQGNTGELFF; J: TRBJ2-2; V: TRBV7-2; D: -
DNA: TGTGCCAGCAGCCGAACAACGGGAGGATACTCTGGAAACACCATATATTTT; CDR3: CASSRTTGGYSGNTIYF; J: TRBJ1-3; V: TRBV14; D: -
DNA: TGTGCCAGCAGCTCCCGACAGATCTCTGGGGCCAACGTCCTGACTTTC; CDR3: CASSSRQISGANVLTF; J: TRBJ2-6; V: TRBV7-9; D: -
DNA: TGTGCCAGCAGCCCAGACCCTGGCGGGAAACTGTTTTTT; CDR3: CASSPDPGGKLFF; J: TRBJ1-4; V: TRBV7-2; D: -
DNA: TGTGCCAGCAGTTTCCGGGGGTATCAGCCCCAGCATTTT; CDR3: CASSFRGYQPQHF; J: TRBJ1-5; V: TRBV28; D: -
DNA: TGTGCCAGCAGCCCAACCGGGACTAGCGCCAACGACTTC; CDR3: CASSPTGTSANDF; J: TRBJ2-5; V: TRBV7-6; D: TRBD2
DNA: TGTGCCAGCAGCCAATATACTAGCGGGAGGGCCAGAGAGACCCAGTACTTC; CDR3: CASSQYTSGRARETQYF; J: TRBJ2-5; V: TRBV4-2; D: TRBD2
DNA: TGCGCCAGCAGCCCAATCCCCAGAGGAAACACTGAAGCTTTCTTT; CDR3: CASSPIPRGNTEAFF; J: TRBJ1-1; V: TRBV4-1; D: -
DNA: TGTGCCAGCAGTGAAGGGCGGGGGACTAGCGGTGACAATGAGCAGTTCTTC; CDR3: CASSEGRGTSGDNEQFF; J: TRBJ2-1; V: TRBV6-1; D: TRBD2
DNA: TGTGCCAGCAGTGACGCGACAGGGTGCTACGAGCAGTACTTC; CDR3: CASSDATGCYEQYF; J: TRBJ2-7; V: TRBV6-4; D: TRBD1
DNA: TGTGCCAGCAGCCAAGGGACAGGGTTAGCCTACGAGCAGTACTTC; CDR3: CASSQGTGLAYEQYF; J: TRBJ2-7; V: TRBV4-2; D: TRBD1
DNA: TGTGCCAGCAGTGAACAGGGGACTAGAACCACAGATACGCAGTATTTT; CDR3: CASSEQGTRTTDTQYF; J: TRBJ2-3; V: TRBV6-1; D: TRBD2
DNA: TGTGCCAGCAGCTTAAGTCAGCCGGGACAGGGAGGATATGGCTACACCTTC; CDR3: CASSLSQPGQGGYGYTF; J: TRBJ1-2; V: TRBV7-9; D: TRBD1
DNA: TGTGCCAGCAGGGAGGCGGGTGGCTACACCTTC; CDR3: CASREAGGYTF; J: TRBJ1-2; V: TRBV2; D: -
DNA: TGTGCCAGCTCACCGGGACAGGGGGCTGCCTACGGCTACACCTTC; CDR3: CASSPGQGAAYGYTF; J: TRBJ1-2; V: TRBV18; D: TRBD1
DNA: TGTGCCAGTTCTCGGGACAACCGAAACTATGGCTACACCTTC; CDR3: CASSRDNRNYGYTF; J: TRBJ1-2; V: TRBV19; D: -
DNA: TGTGCCAGCAGCAATCCACGGGACAGGGAGGTAGGAGAGACCCAGTACTTC; CDR3: CASSNPRDREVGETQYF; J: TRBJ2-5; V: TRBV21-1; D: -
DNA: TGTGCCAGCTCACCGGGACAGGGAGAGACCCAGTACTTC; CDR3: CASSPGQGETQYF; J: TRBJ2-5; V: TRBV18; D: TRBD1
DNA: TGTGCCAGCAGCGCCCCCGGGGTCACTGAAGCTTTCTTT; CDR3: CASSAPGVTEAFF; J: TRBJ1-1; V: TRBV5-4; D: -
DNA: TGTGCCTGGAGAGACAGGGGGATAAGCTACACCTTC; CDR3: CAWRDRGISYTF; J: TRBJ1-2; V: TRBV30; D: TRBD1
DNA: TGTGCCAGCAGCTTACCCGGGGCGGGGGAGCAGTACTTC; CDR3: CASSLPGAGEQYF; J: TRBJ2-7; V: TRBV7-6; D: -
DNA: TGCGCCAGCAGCCCGAGTAGCGGGAGGCCTCACAATGAGCAGTTCTTC; CDR3: CASSPSSGRPHNEQFF; J: TRBJ2-1; V: TRBV5-1; D: TRBD2
DNA: TGTGCCAGCAGCTTGGATCGGACTAGCGGGAGGGCCGGGGAGCTGTTTTTT; CDR3: CASSLDRTSGRAGELFF; J: TRBJ2-2; V: TRBV5-8; D: TRBD2
DNA: TGTGCCAGCAGTTCATACAAGAACACTGAAGCTTTCTTT; CDR3: CASSSYKNTEAFF; J: TRBJ1-1; V: TRBV28; D: -
DNA: TGTGCCAGTACCCGGACAACTTCAGGGGAACAGCCCCAGCATTTT; CDR3: CASTRTTSGEQPQHF; J: TRBJ1-5; V: TRBV19; D: -
DNA: TGCGCCAGCAGCTTGGCCGGAGAATGGGAGACCCAGTACTTC; CDR3: CASSLAGEWETQYF; J: TRBJ2-5; V: TRBV5-1; D: -
DNA: TGTGCCAGCAGACCGGGACAGGGCACAGATACGCAGTATTTT; CDR3: CASRPGQGTDTQYF; J: TRBJ2-3; V: TRBV6-7; D: TRBD1
DNA: TGCGCCAGCAGCTTGACAGGGAGCGTGAATGGCTACACCTTC; CDR3: CASSLTGSVNGYTF; J: TRBJ1-2; V: TRBV5-1; D: -
DNA: TGTGCCAGCAGGAGTTGGACAGGGGGCACTGAAGCTTTCTTT; CDR3: CASRSWTGGTEAFF; J: TRBJ1-1; V: TRBV6-5; D: TRBD1
DNA: TGTGCCTGGAGTGTGATTAGCGGGGTTGGCACAGATACGCAGTATTTT; CDR3: CAWSVISGVGTDTQYF; J: TRBJ2-3; V: TRBV30; D: TRBD2
DNA: TGTGCCAGCAGCGAGGGACAAAATCAAGAGACCCAGTACTTC; CDR3: CASSEGQNQETQYF; J: TRBJ2-5; V: TRBV6-1; D: -
DNA: TGTGCCAGCAGAAAACATGGTCGGAGGGGGGAGGGCTTC; CDR3: CASRKHGRRGEGF; J: TRBJ2-7; V: TRBV28; D: -
DNA: TGTGCCAGCTCGAAGCAGGAGAACACTGAAGCTTTCTTT; CDR3: CASSKQENTEAFF; J: TRBJ1-1; V: TRBV6-4; D: -
DNA: TGTGCCAGCCGAACGAGGGGACTAGCGTACTACGAGCAGTACTTC; CDR3: CASRTRGLAYYEQYF; J: TRBJ2-7; V: TRBV11-2; D: TRBD2
DNA: TGTGCCAGCAGCTTCCAGGGGTCCTATTACGAGCAGTACTTC; CDR3: CASSFQGSYYEQYF; J: TRBJ2-7; V: TRBV11-1; D: -
DNA: TGTGCCAGCAGTTACAGGGAGGGTGAGCAGTTCTTC; CDR3: CASSYREGEQFF; J: TRBJ2-1; V: TRBV6-6; D: TRBD2
DNA: TGCGCCAGCAGCCCCCCTACAGGGGGCTTCAACGTCCTGACTTTC; CDR3: CASSPPTGGFNVLTF; J: TRBJ2-6; V: TRBV5-1; D: TRBD1
DNA: TGTGCCAGCTCACCTGGGACAGGAAACCTGAACACTGAAGCTTTCTTT; CDR3: CASSPGTGNLNTEAFF; J: TRBJ1-1; V: TRBV18; D: TRBD1
DNA: TGTGCCAGCAGCTTAGAACCAGGGGGGAATTCACCCCTCCACTTT; CDR3: CASSLEPGGNSPLHF; J: TRBJ1-6; V: TRBV11-2; D: TRBD1
DNA: TGTGCCAGCAGCTTGGGGGGGGTAGCGGGGGAGACCCTCCAAGAGACCCAGTACTTC; CDR3: CASSLGGVAGETLQETQYF; J: TRBJ2-5; V: TRBV7-8; D: TRBD2
DNA: TGTGCCAGTAGTACGGGACAGGCCCCGAACACTGAAGCTTTCTTT; CDR3: CASSTGQAPNTEAFF; J: TRBJ1-1; V: TRBV19; D: TRBD1
DNA: TGTGCCAGCAGTTCCCTGGAAAGGGGCGGAAACACCATATATTTT; CDR3: CASSSLERGGNTIYF; J: TRBJ1-3; V: TRBV28; D: -
DNA: TGTGCCAGCAGTACTAGCGGGAGGGTCACCGGGGAGCTGTTTTTT; CDR3: CASSTSGRVTGELFF; J: TRBJ2-2; V: TRBV6-5; D: TRBD2
DNA: TGTGCCTGGACTAGCGGGGGGGAGACCCAGTACTTC; CDR3: CAWTSGGETQYF; J: TRBJ2-5; V: TRBV30; D: TRBD2
DNA: TGTGCCAGCAGTGACTGGGACAACTACGAGCAGTACTTC; CDR3: CASSDWDNYEQYF; J: TRBJ2-7; V: TRBV6-4; D: -
DNA: TGTGCCAGCAGTTCGATGGCAGGGAATGAAAAACTGTTTTTT; CDR3: CASSSMAGNEKLFF; J: TRBJ1-4; V: TRBV6-7; D: -
DNA: TGTGCCAGCAGCGGAACAGGGTGGGGCACAGATAAGCAGTATTTT; CDR3: CASSGTGWGTDKQYF; J: TRBJ2-3; V: TRBV9; D: -
DNA: TGCAGCGCCCCCGAGCAGGCAAACTATGGCTACACCTTC; CDR3: CSAPEQANYGYTF; J: TRBJ1-2; V: TRBV29-1; D: -
DNA: TGTGCCAGCAGGTACCAGGGACAGACAACCTACGAGCAGTACTTC; CDR3: CASRYQGQTTYEQYF; J: TRBJ2-7; V: TRBV6-6; D: TRBD1